Below are 3 T cell receptor beta chains sequenced from a single sample in a study of T cells in women clearing cervical HPV infection. Assay: immunoSEQ multiplex PCR; the TCRdb copy retains only in-frame clones and omits some. Its listing shows 30,000 to 40,000 clones. Material: blood buffy coat. Every receptor here comes from a woman aged 18 to 75 with a cervical HPV16 infection that either progressed to CIN3+ or cleared (not recorded which).

CDR3 DNA (partial): TGTGCCAGCAGTGAAGCCGTGGACTTATACGAG. It encodes CASSEAVDLYE. The CDR3, in full, reads CASSEAVDLYEQYF. The rearrangement joins TRBV6-1 to TRBJ2-7; D is perhaps TRBD2 (5 bases). The read ends 3 residues before the CDR3 terminus; that terminus is restored from the germline J gene. The V end lost 0 bases, the J end lost 4 bases, and 10 bases lay between the germline ends. Per germline, CDR1 MNHNS and CDR2 SASEGT. The CDR3 extends over 14 amino acids.

With respect to this clone: The read comes to an end 3 residues before the CDR3 does, leaving the germline J gene to fill in the end. This chain links TRBV6-4 with TRBJ2-3, with TRBD1 matching 8 bases. CDR1 and CDR2 (germline): MRHNA, SNTAGT. The CDR3 is 15 residues long. Trimming at V came to 3 bases and at J to 3 bases, leaving 5 bases not matched to a gene. CDR3: CASSEGDRGTDTQYF. The DNA read from the CDR3 is TGTGCCAGCAGTGAAGGAGACAGGGGTACAGATACG.

Concerning this clone itself: The sequenced fragment ends 3 residues before the CDR3 boundary, so the rest is inferred from the germline J gene. The rearrangement links TRBV20-1 to TRBJ2-1; 10 bases map to TRBD2. The CDR3 totals 17 residues. The V gene end was trimmed by 3 bases and the J gene end by 2 bases; junction bases not matched to a gene: 10. Germline V CDR1 and CDR2: DFQATT, SNEGSKA (reference sequence). The sequenced CDR3 bases are TGCAGTGCTAGGGGTCTAGCGGGAGCCGGGGCCTACAATGAG. The encoded protein is CSARGLAGAGAYNE. The whole CDR3 is CSARGLAGAGAYNEQFF.